This T cell receptor beta chain was documented in a study of spatial heterogeneity in lung cancer. Study summary: Strongly correlated with TCR transcript counts in tumor regions was a T cell module score, which was a transcriptional module score calculated from matched bulk RNA-seq.

The study, taken as a whole, reports: Mutation tallies in tumors tracked expanded intratumoral alpha and beta TCR counts. Tumor T cells had an estimated coverage that came to about 7% for alpha chains and 11% to 15% for beta chains.

Time point defined: sample taken at primary tumor resection. Researchers sequenced whole RNA taken from tumor, nontumor lung or frozen PBMC without sorting. To note about this clonotype: Its antigen is as yet unknown. One junction end disagrees with the germline gene, perhaps due to a read error.

TCRdb called the 5' RACE reads again in MiXCR, with one record for every CDR3 protein. The sample lists about 27,000 distinct CDR3 sequences, under 8.5% occurring once. Germline V gene data show CDR1 as MGHRA and CDR2 as YSYEKL. The CDR3 extends over 15 amino acids. The source material was lung tumor tissue, sampled at surgery. This chain uses TRBV4-1 with TRBJ2-7; possible D gene TRBD1, 6 bases. The sequence derives from a male donor with early-stage non-small cell lung cancer. The CDR3 sequence is CTSSRAQGEGYEQYF. In DNA form, the CDR3 reads TGCACCAGCAGCCGAGCACAGGGAGAAGGCTACGAGCAGTACTTC.